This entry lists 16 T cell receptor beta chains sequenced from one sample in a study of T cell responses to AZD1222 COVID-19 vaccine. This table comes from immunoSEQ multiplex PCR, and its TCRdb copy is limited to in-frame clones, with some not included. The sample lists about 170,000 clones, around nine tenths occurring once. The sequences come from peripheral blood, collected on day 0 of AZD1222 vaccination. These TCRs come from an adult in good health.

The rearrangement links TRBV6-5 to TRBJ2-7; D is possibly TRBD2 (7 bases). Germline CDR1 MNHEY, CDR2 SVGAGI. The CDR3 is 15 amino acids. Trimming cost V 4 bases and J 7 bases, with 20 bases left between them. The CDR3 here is CASSSGGRPGDEQYF. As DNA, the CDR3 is TGTGCCAGCAGTTCGGGGGGCAGGCCGGGGGATGAGCAGTACTTC.

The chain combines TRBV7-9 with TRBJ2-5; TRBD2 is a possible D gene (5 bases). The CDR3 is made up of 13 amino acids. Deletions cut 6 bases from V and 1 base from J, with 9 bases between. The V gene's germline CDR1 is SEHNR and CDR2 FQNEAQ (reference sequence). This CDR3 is CASSRGSQETQYF. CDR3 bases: TGTGCCAGCAGTAGAGGGTCCCAAGAGACCCAGTACTTC.

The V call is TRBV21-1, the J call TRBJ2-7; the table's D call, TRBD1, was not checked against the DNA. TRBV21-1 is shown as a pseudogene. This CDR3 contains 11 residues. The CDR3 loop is CAGTTGGEMYF. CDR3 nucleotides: TGTGCCGGAACGACAGGGGGCGAGATGTACTTC.

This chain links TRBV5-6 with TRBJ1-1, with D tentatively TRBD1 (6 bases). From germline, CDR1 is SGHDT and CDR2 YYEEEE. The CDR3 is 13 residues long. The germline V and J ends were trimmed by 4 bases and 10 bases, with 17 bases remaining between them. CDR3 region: CASSQKVGGRAFF. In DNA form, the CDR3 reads TGTGCCAGCAGCCAGAAGGTTGGGGGCCGAGCTTTCTTT.

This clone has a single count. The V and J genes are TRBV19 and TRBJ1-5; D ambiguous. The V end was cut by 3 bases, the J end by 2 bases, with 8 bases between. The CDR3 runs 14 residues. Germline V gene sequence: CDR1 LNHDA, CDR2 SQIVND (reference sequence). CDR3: CASSIGQRNQPQHF. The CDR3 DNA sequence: TGTGCCAGTAGTATCGGCCAGCGCAATCAGCCCCAGCATTTT.

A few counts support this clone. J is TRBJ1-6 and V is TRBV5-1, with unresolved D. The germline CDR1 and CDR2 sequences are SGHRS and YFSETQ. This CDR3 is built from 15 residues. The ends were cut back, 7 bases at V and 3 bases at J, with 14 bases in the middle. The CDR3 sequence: CASQGGTLYNSPLHF. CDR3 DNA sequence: TGCGCCAGCCAAGGTGGAACACTCTATAATTCACCCCTCCACTTT.

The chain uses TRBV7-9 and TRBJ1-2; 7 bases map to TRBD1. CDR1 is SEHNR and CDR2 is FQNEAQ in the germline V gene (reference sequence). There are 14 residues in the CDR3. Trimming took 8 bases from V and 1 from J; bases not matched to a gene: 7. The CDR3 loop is CASGGDRLNYGYTF. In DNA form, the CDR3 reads TGTGCCAGCGGAGGGGACAGACTTAACTATGGCTACACCTTC.

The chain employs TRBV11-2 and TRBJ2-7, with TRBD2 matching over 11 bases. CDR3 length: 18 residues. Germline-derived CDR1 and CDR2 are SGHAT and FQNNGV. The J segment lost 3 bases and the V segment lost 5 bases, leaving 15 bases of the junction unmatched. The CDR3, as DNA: TGTGCCAGCAGCCCGGGGCTAGCGGGGGGAGGGTTCATCTACGAGCAGTACTTC. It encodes CASSPGLAGGGFIYEQYF.

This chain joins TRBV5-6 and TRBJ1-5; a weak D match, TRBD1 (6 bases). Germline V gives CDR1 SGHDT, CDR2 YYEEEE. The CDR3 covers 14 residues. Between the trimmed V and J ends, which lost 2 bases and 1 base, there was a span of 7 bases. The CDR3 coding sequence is TGTGCCAGCAGCTTAGGGGGGAGCAATCAGCCCCAGCATTTT. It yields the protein CASSLGGSNQPQHF.

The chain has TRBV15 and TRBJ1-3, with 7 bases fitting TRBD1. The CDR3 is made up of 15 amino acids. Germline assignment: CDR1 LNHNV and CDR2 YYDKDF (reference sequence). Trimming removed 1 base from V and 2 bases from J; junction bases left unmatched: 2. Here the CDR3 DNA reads TGTGCCACCAGCAGAGTCGGGACAGCTGGAAACACCATATATTTT. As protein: CATSRVGTAGNTIYF.

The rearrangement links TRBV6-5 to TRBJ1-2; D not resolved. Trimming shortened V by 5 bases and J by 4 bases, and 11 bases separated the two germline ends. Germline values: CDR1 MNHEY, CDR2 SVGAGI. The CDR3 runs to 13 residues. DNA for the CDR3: TGTGCCAGCAGTCCCGCCGGCTCCTATGGCTACACCTTC. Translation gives CASSPAGSYGYTF.

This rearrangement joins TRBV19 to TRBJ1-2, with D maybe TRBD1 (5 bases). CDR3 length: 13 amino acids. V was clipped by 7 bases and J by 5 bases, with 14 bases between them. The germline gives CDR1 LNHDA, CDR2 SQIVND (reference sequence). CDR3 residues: CASTIGQPYGYTF. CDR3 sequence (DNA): TGTGCCAGTACCATCGGACAACCATATGGCTACACCTTC. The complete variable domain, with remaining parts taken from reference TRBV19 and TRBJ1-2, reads DGGITQSPKYLFRKEGQNVTLSCEQNLNHDAMYWYRQDPGQGLRLIYYSQIVNDFQKGDIAEGYSVSREKKESFPLTVTSAQKNPTAFYLCASTIGQPYGYTFGSGTRLTVV.

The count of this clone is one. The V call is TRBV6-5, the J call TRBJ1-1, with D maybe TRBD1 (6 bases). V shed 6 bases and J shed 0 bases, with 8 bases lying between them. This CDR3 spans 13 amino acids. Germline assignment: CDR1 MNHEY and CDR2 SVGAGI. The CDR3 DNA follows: TGTGCCAGCAGGGACAGCGTGAACACTGAAGCTTTCTTT. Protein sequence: CASRDSVNTEAFF.

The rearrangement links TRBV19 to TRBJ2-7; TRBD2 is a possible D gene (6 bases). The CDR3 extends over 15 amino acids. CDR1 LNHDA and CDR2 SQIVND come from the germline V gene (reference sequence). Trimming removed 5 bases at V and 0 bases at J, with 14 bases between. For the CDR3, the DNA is TGTGCCAGTAGTTCCGTGGGGGGAAGCTCCTACGAGCAGTACTTC. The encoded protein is CASSSVGGSSYEQYF.

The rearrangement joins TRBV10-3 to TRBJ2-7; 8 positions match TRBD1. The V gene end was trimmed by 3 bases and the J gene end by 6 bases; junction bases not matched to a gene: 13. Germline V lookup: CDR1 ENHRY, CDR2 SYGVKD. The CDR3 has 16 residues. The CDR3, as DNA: TGTGCCATCAGTGAAAATAAGAGGACAGGGCTCTCCGAGCAGTACTTC. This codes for CAISENKRTGLSEQYF.

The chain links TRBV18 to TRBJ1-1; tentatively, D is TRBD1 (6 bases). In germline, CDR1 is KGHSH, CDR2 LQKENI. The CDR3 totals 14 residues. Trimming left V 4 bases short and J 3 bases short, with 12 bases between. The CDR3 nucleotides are TGTGCCAGCTCACTTCAGGACAGAGACACTGAAGCTTTCTTT. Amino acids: CASSLQDRDTEAFF.